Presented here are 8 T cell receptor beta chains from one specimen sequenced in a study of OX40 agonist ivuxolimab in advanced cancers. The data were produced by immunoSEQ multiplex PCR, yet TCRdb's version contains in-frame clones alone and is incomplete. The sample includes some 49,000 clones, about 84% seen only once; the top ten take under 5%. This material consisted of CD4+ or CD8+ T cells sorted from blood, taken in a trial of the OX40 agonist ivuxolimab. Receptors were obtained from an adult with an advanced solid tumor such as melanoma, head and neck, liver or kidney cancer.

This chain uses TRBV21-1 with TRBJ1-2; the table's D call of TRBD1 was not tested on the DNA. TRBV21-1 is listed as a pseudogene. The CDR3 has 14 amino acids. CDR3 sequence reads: CASSTWDRVYGYTF. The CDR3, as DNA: TGTGCCAGCAGCACATGGGACAGGGTCTATGGCTACACCTTC.

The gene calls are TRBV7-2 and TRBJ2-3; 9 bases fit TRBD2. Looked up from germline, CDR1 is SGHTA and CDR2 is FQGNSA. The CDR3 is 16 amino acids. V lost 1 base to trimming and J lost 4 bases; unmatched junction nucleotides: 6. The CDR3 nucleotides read TGTGCCAGCAGCTTAGGCGGCGGGGGGGCATCAGATACGCAGTATTTT. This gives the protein CASSLGGGGASDTQYF.

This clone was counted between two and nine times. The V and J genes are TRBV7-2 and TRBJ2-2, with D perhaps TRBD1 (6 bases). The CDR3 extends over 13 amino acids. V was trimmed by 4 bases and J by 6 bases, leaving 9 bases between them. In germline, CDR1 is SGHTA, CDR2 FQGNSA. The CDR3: CASSYQGPGELFF. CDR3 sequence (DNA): TGTGCCAGCAGCTATCAGGGGCCCGGGGAGCTGTTTTTT.

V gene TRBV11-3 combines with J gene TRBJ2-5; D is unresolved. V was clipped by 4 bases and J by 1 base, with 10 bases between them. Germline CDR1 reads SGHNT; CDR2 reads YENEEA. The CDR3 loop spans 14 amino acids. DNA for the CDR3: TGTGCCAGCAGCTCCCCGGCTGTCCAAGAGACCCAGTACTTC. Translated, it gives CASSSPAVQETQYF. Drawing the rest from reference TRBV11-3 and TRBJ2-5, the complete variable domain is EAGVVQSPRYKIIEKKQPVAFWCNPISGHNTLYWYLQNLGQGPELLIRYENEEAVDDSQLPKDRFSAERLKGVDSTLKIQPAELGDSAVYLCASSSPAVQETQYFGPGTRLLVL.

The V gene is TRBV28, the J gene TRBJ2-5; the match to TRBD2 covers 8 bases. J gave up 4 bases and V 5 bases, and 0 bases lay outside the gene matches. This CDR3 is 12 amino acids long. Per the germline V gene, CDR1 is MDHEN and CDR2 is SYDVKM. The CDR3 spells CASSRGGETQYF. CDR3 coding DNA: TGTGCCAGCAGTCGGGGGGGAGAGACCCAGTACTTC.

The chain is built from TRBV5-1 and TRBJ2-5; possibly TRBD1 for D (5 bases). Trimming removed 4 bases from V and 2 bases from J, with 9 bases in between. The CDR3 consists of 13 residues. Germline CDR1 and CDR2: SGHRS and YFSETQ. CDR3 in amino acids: CASSRQYQETQYF. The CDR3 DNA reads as TGCGCCAGCAGCCGACAGTATCAAGAGACCCAGTACTTC. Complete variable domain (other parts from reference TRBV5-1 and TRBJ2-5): KAGVTQTPRYLIKTRGQQVTLSCSPISGHRSVSWYQQTPGQGLQFLFEYFSETQRNKGNFPGRFSGRQFSNSRSEMNVSTLELGDSALYLCASSRQYQETQYFGPGTRLLVL.

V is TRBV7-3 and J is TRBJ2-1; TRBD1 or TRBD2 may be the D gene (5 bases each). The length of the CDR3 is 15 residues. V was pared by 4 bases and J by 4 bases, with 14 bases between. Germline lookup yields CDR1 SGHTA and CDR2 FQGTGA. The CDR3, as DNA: TGTGCCAGCAGCTCCCAGGGCGGGTCATACAATGAGCAGTTCTTC. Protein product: CASSSQGGSYNEQFF.

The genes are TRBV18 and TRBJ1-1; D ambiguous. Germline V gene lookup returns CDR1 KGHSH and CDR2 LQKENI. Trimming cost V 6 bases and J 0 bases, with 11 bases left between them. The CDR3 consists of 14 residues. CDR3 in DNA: TGTGCCAGCTCGCCTGGCCAGCTGAACACTGAAGCTTTCTTT. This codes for CASSPGQLNTEAFF.